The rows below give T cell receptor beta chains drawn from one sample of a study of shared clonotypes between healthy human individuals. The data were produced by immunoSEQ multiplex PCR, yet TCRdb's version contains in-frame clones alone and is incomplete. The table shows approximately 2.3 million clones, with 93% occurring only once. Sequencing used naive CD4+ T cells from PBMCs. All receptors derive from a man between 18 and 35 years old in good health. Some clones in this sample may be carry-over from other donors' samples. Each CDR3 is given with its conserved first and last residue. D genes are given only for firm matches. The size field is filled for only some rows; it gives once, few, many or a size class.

cdr3_aa: CATSRGQGARNEQFF; cdr3_nt: TGTGCCACCAGCAGAGGACAGGGGGCCCGCAATGAGCAGTTCTTC; v_call: TRBV15; clone_size: .; j_call: TRBJ2-1; d_call: TRBD1
cdr3_aa: CASSQESDQPQHF; cdr3_nt: TGCGCCAGCAGCCAAGAATCTGACCAGCCCCAGCATTTT; v_call: TRBV4-3; clone_size: .; j_call: TRBJ1-5; d_call: .
cdr3_aa: CASSPDRGKSYGYTF; cdr3_nt: TGTGCCAGCAGCCCGGACAGGGGGAAAAGCTATGGCTACACCTTC; v_call: TRBV4-2; clone_size: .; j_call: TRBJ1-2; d_call: TRBD1
cdr3_aa: CASSPQPDTQYF; cdr3_nt: TGTGCCAGCAGTCCCCAGCCAGATACGCAGTATTTT; v_call: TRBV27; clone_size: .; j_call: TRBJ2-3; d_call: .
cdr3_aa: CASSLAPAANTIYF; cdr3_nt: TGTGCCAGCAGCTTAGCTCCGGCAGCGAACACCATATATTTT; v_call: TRBV7-6; clone_size: .; j_call: TRBJ1-3; d_call: .
cdr3_aa: CASSILAQGRGEQFF; cdr3_nt: TGTGCCAGTAGTATCCTGGCCCAGGGAAGGGGTGAGCAGTTCTTC; v_call: TRBV19; clone_size: .; j_call: TRBJ2-1; d_call: .
cdr3_aa: CASSAGVGNQPQHF; cdr3_nt: TGTGCCAGCTCGGCAGGGGTCGGCAATCAGCCCCAGCATTTT; v_call: TRBV18; clone_size: .; j_call: TRBJ1-5; d_call: .
cdr3_aa: CASSLRQGASYNEQFF; cdr3_nt: TGCGCCAGCAGCTTGAGACAGGGGGCTTCCTACAATGAGCAGTTCTTC; v_call: TRBV5-1; clone_size: .; j_call: TRBJ2-1; d_call: TRBD1
cdr3_aa: CASSLSSYEQYF; cdr3_nt: TGTGCCAGCAGTTTGTCGAGCTACGAGCAGTACTTC; v_call: TRBV28; clone_size: .; j_call: TRBJ2-7; d_call: .
cdr3_aa: CASSVATQNYGYTF; cdr3_nt: TGTGCCAGCAGCGTAGCTACACAGAACTATGGCTACACCTTC; v_call: TRBV9; clone_size: .; j_call: TRBJ1-2; d_call: .
cdr3_aa: CASSSSRDRGHEQYF; cdr3_nt: TGTGCCAGCAGCTCGTCCCGGGACAGGGGCCACGAGCAGTACTTC; v_call: TRBV7-2; clone_size: .; j_call: TRBJ2-7; d_call: TRBD1
cdr3_aa: CASSPRQFRTDTQYF; cdr3_nt: TGTGCCAGCAGTCCCCGACAGTTTCGCACAGATACGCAGTATTTT; v_call: TRBV28; clone_size: .; j_call: TRBJ2-3; d_call: .
cdr3_aa: CASRDRNTEAFF; cdr3_nt: TGTGCCAGTAGGGACAGGAACACTGAAGCTTTCTTT; v_call: TRBV19; clone_size: .; j_call: TRBJ1-1; d_call: .
cdr3_aa: CASSPQGAQWNEQFF; cdr3_nt: TGTGCCAGCTCACCACAGGGGGCCCAGTGGAATGAGCAGTTCTTC; v_call: TRBV18; clone_size: .; j_call: TRBJ2-1; d_call: TRBD1
cdr3_aa: CASRRTSGHQETQYF; cdr3_nt: TGTGCCAGCAGGCGGACTAGCGGTCACCAAGAGACCCAGTACTTC; v_call: TRBV2; clone_size: .; j_call: TRBJ2-5; d_call: TRBD2
cdr3_aa: CAGSKRRTSSTDTQYF; cdr3_nt: TGTGCCGGGTCCAAAAGGAGGACTTCTAGCACAGATACGCAGTATTTT; v_call: TRBV28; clone_size: .; j_call: TRBJ2-3; d_call: .
cdr3_aa: CASSGPGLAGRSPEQYF; cdr3_nt: TGTGCCAGCAGCGGTCCGGGACTAGCGGGAAGGTCCCCCGAGCAGTACTTC; v_call: TRBV28; clone_size: .; j_call: TRBJ2-7; d_call: TRBD2
cdr3_aa: CASKTNPNYGYTF; cdr3_nt: TGTGCCAGCAAGACAAACCCTAACTATGGCTACACCTTC; v_call: TRBV28; clone_size: .; j_call: TRBJ1-2; d_call: .
cdr3_aa: CAWTLSPGWVGQFF; cdr3_nt: TGTGCCTGGACCTTATCCCCGGGGTGGGTTGGGCAGTTCTTC; v_call: TRBV30; clone_size: .; j_call: TRBJ2-1; d_call: .
cdr3_aa: CASSQNRAGTDTQYF; cdr3_nt: TGTGCCAGCAGCCAAAACAGGGCGGGCACAGATACGCAGTATTTT; v_call: TRBV7-3; clone_size: once; j_call: TRBJ2-3; d_call: .
cdr3_aa: CAWSILGAKNIQYF; cdr3_nt: TGTGCCTGGAGTATCCTCGGAGCCAAAAACATTCAGTACTTC; v_call: TRBV30; clone_size: .; j_call: TRBJ2-4; d_call: .
cdr3_aa: CASSDWGSAGELFF; cdr3_nt: TGTGCCAGCAGTGATTGGGGGTCCGCCGGGGAGCTGTTTTTT; v_call: TRBV6-1; clone_size: .; j_call: TRBJ2-2; d_call: .
cdr3_aa: CASSLGQGRQETQYF; cdr3_nt: TGTGCCAGCAGCTTGGGACAGGGGCGTCAAGAGACCCAGTACTTC; v_call: TRBV11-3; clone_size: .; j_call: TRBJ2-5; d_call: TRBD1
cdr3_aa: CASSESILGQYF; cdr3_nt: TGTGCCAGCAGTGAAAGTATATTGGGGCAGTACTTC; v_call: TRBV6-1; clone_size: once; j_call: TRBJ2-7; d_call: .
cdr3_aa: CASSQDLVTKYGYTF; cdr3_nt: TGCGCCAGCAGCCAAGATCTCGTGACTAAGTATGGCTACACCTTC; v_call: TRBV4-1; clone_size: .; j_call: TRBJ1-2; d_call: .
cdr3_aa: CASSLAGHNTEAFF; cdr3_nt: TGTGCCAGCAGCTTGGCTGGTCATAACACTGAAGCTTTCTTT; v_call: TRBV5-4; clone_size: once; j_call: TRBJ1-1; d_call: .
cdr3_aa: CASSRPKGRLLEQYF; cdr3_nt: TGTGCCAGCAGCCGGCCTAAGGGGCGGCTTCTCGAGCAGTACTTC; v_call: TRBV5-6; clone_size: .; j_call: TRBJ2-7; d_call: .
cdr3_aa: CASSLDRVGRAVGDTQYF; cdr3_nt: TGTGCCAGCAGCTTAGATCGGGTTGGCAGGGCAGTGGGAGATACGCAGTATTTT; v_call: TRBV7-2; clone_size: .; j_call: TRBJ2-3; d_call: .
cdr3_aa: CASSLAGRGDTQYF; cdr3_nt: TGTGCCAGCAGCCTCGCGGGCCGGGGGGATACGCAGTATTTT; v_call: TRBV28; clone_size: .; j_call: TRBJ2-3; d_call: .
cdr3_aa: CASSLLGQGIVEQYF; cdr3_nt: TGTGCCAGCAGCCTTCTTGGACAGGGCATAGTCGAGCAGTACTTC; v_call: TRBV7-2; clone_size: .; j_call: TRBJ2-7; d_call: TRBD1
cdr3_aa: CASSPRDRGRYEQYF; cdr3_nt: TGTGCCAGCAGCCCCCGGGACAGGGGGCGGTACGAGCAGTACTTC; v_call: TRBV6-5; clone_size: .; j_call: TRBJ2-7; d_call: TRBD1
cdr3_aa: CASSLVGPDTQYF; cdr3_nt: TGTGCCAGCAGCTTAGTGGGTCCAGATACGCAGTATTTT; v_call: TRBV7-2; clone_size: .; j_call: TRBJ2-3; d_call: .
cdr3_aa: CANSPGGSGSSYNEQFF; cdr3_nt: TGTGCCAACAGTCCCGGGGGGAGCGGGAGCTCCTACAATGAGCAGTTCTTC; v_call: TRBV27; clone_size: .; j_call: TRBJ2-1; d_call: TRBD2
cdr3_aa: CASSADRDPARGQPQHF; cdr3_nt: TGTGCCAGCAGCGCGGACAGGGACCCGGCGCGGGGTCAGCCCCAGCATTTT; v_call: TRBV5-5; clone_size: .; j_call: TRBJ1-5; d_call: TRBD1
cdr3_aa: CASSLYRGSGSIGYTF; cdr3_nt: TGTGCCAGCAGTTTGTATCGGGGGTCGGGTAGTATTGGCTACACCTTC; v_call: TRBV28; clone_size: .; j_call: TRBJ1-2; d_call: .
cdr3_aa: CASSPETGGSYEQYF; cdr3_nt: TGTGCCAGCTCACCCGAGACAGGGGGCAGCTACGAGCAGTACTTC; v_call: TRBV18; clone_size: .; j_call: TRBJ2-7; d_call: TRBD1